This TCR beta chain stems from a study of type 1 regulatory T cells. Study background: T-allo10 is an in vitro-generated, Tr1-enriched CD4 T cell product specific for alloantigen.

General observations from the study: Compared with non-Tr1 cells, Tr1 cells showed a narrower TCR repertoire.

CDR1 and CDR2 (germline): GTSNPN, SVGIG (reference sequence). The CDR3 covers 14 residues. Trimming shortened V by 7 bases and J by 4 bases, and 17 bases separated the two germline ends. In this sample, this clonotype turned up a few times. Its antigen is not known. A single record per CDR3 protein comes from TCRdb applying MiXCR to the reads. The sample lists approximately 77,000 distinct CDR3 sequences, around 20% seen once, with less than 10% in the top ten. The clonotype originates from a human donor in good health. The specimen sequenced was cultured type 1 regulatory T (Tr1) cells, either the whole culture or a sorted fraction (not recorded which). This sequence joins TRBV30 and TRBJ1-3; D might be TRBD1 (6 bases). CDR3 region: CAYRDLGTGNTIYF. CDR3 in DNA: TGTGCCTACAGGGACCTAGGTACCGGAAACACCATATATTTT.